The 3 T cell receptor beta chains reported below all come from one sample, sequenced in a study of memory CD4+ T cells and cytomegalovirus serostatus. The sort gate was single viable CD3+CD4+CD8-CD45RO+ cells for memory CD4+ T cells. Assay: immunoSEQ multiplex PCR; the TCRdb copy retains only in-frame clones and omits some. The data show tens of thousands of clones, about 78% seen once. The sample taken for sequencing was memory CD4+ T cells from blood. The source is an adult in good health and CMV-seronegative.

The CDR3 DNA is TGTGCCAGCAGGCCAGACAGTCTTCAAGAGACCCAGTACTTC. Translation: CASRPDSLQETQYF. V and J are TRBV6-6 and TRBJ2-5; tentative D call: TRBD1 (5 bases). This CDR3 comprises 14 residues. V dropped 6 bases and J dropped 2 bases, with 13 bases sitting between them. CDR1 and CDR2 from the germline V gene are MNHNY and SVGAGI (reference sequence).

This chain links TRBV30 with TRBJ1-1, with 9 bases matching TRBD1. The trim removed 2 bases at V and 7 bases at J, leaving 5 bases unmatched. Germline values: CDR1 GTSNPN, CDR2 SVGIG (reference sequence). CDR3 length equals 13 residues. CDR3 nucleotide sequence: TGTGCCTGGAGTCGACAGGGGGGACATGAAGCTTTCTTT. It encodes CAWSRQGGHEAFF.

The chain combines TRBV7-2 with TRBJ2-7; perhaps TRBD2 as D (6 bases). CDR3 length: 14 amino acids. Trimming removed 1 base from V and 7 bases from J, with 14 bases in between. In germline, CDR1 is SGHTA, CDR2 FQGNSA. The CDR3 bases are TGTGCCAGCAGCTTAGGGGGGGACGCATGGGAGCAGTACTTC. Protein sequence: CASSLGGDAWEQYF.